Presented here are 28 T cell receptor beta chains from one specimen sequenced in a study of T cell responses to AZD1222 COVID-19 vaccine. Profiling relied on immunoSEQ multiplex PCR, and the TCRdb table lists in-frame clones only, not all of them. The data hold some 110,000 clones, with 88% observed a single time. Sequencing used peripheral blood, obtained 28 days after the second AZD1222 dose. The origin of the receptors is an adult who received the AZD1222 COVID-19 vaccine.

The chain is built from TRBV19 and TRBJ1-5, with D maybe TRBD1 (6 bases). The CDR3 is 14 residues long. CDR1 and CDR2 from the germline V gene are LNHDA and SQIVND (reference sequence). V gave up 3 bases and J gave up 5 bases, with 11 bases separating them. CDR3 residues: CASSIDRSDQPQHF. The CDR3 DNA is TGTGCCAGTAGTATCGACAGGTCGGATCAGCCCCAGCATTTT.

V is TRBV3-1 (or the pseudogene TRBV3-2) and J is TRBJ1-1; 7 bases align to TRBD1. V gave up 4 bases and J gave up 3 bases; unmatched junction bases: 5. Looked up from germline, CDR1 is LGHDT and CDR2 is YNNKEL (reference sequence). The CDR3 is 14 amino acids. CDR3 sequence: CASSPDRAHTEAFF. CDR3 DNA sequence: TGTGCCAGCAGCCCCGACAGGGCCCACACTGAAGCTTTCTTT.

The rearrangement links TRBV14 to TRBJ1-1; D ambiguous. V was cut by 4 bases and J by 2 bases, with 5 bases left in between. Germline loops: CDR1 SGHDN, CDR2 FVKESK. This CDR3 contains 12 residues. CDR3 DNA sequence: TGTGCCAGCAGCCGACGAAACACTGAAGCTTTCTTT. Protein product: CASSRRNTEAFF.

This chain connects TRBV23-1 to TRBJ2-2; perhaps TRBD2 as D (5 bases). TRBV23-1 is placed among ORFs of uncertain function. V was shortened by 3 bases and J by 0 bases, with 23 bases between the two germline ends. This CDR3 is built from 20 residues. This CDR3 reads CASSHCFGGHLFANTGELFF. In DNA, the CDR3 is TGCGCCAGCAGTCATTGCTTCGGCGGGCACCTATTCGCGAACACCGGGGAGCTGTTTTTT.

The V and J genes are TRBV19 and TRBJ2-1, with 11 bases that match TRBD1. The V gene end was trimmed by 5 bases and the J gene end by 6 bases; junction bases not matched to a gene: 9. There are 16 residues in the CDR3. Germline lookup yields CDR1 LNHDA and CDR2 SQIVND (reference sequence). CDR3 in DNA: TGTGCCAGTAGTCCAATTGGACAGGGGGCTGTCAATGAGCAGTTCTTC. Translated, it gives CASSPIGQGAVNEQFF.

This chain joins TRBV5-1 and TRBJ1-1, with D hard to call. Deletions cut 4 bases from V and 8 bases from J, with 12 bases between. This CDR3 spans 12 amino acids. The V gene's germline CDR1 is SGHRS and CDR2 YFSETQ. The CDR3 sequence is CASSPSATEAFF. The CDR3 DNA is TGCGCCAGCAGCCCGTCTGCTACGGAAGCTTTCTTT.

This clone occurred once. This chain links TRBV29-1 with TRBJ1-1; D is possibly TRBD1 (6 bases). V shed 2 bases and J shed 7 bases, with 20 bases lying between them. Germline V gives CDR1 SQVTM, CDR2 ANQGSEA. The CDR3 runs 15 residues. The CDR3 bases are TGCAGCGTTGAAATTCCACAGAAGGGGGGGTATGAAGCTTTCTTT. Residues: CSVEIPQKGGYEAFF.

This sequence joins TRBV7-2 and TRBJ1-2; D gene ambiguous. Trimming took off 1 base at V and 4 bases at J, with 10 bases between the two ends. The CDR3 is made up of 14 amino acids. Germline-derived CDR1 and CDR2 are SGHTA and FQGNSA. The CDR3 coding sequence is TGTGCCAGCAGCTTAGAGCCGGGATCCTATGGCTACACCTTC. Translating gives CASSLEPGSYGYTF.

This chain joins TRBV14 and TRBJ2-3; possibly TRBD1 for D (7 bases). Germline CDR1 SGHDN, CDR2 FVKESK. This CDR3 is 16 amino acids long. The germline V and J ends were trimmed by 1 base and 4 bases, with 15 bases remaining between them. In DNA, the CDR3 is TGTGCCAGCAGCCAAGTTTTGGCAGGGGGGCCAGATACGCAGTATTTT. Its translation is CASSQVLAGGPDTQYF. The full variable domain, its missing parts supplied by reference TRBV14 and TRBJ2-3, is EAGVTQFPSHSVIEKGQTVTLRCDPISGHDNLYWYRRVMGKEIKFLLHFVKESKQDESGMPNNRFLAERTGGTYSTLKVQPAELEDSGVYFCASSQVLAGGPDTQYFGPGTRLTVL.

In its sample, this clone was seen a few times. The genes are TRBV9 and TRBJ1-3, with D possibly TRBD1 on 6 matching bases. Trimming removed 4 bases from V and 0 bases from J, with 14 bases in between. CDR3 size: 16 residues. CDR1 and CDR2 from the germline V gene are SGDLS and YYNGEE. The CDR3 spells CASSPRQAFSGNTIYF. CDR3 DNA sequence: TGTGCCAGCAGCCCTCGACAGGCTTTCTCTGGAAACACCATATATTTT. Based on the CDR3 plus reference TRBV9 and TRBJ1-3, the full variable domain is DSGVTQTPKHLITATGQRVTLRCSPRSGDLSVYWYQQSLDQGLQFLIQYYNGEERAKGNILERFSAQQFPDLHSELNLSSLELGDSALYFCASSPRQAFSGNTIYFGEGSWLTVV.

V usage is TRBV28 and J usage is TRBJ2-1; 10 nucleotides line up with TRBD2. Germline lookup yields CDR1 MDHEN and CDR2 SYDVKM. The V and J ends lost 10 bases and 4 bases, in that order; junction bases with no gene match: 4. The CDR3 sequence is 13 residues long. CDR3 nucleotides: TGTGCCACCCGGACTAGCGGTTACAATGAGCAGTTCTTC. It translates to CATRTSGYNEQFF.

CDR3 residues: CASSALGGYNEQFF. The CDR3 bases are TGTGCCAGCAGCGCCCTGGGGGGTTACAATGAGCAGTTCTTC. The V call is TRBV9, the J call TRBJ2-1, with D possibly TRBD2 on 6 matching bases. CDR1 and CDR2 from the germline V gene are SGDLS and YYNGEE. V lost 3 bases, J lost 4 bases, and 11 bases lay in between. This CDR3 spans 14 amino acids.

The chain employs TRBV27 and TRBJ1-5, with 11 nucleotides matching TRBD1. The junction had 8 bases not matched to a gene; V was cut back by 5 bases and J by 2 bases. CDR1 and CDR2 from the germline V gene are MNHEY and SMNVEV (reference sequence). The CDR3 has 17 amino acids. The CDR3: CASSPGQGARRNQPQHF. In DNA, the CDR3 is TGTGCCAGCAGTCCAGGACAGGGGGCGAGGCGCAATCAGCCCCAGCATTTT.

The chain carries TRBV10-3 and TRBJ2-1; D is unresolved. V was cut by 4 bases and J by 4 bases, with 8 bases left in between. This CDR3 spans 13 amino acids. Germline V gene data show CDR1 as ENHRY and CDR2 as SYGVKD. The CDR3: CAISVLEYNEQFF. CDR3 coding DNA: TGTGCCATCAGTGTCCTGGAATACAATGAGCAGTTCTTC.

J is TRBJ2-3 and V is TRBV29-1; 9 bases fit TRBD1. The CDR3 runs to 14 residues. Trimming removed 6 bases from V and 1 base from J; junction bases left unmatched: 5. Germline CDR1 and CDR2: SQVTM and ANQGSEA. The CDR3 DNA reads TGCAGCGTGCTTGGACAGGGGCGCACAGATACGCAGTATTTT. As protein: CSVLGQGRTDTQYF.

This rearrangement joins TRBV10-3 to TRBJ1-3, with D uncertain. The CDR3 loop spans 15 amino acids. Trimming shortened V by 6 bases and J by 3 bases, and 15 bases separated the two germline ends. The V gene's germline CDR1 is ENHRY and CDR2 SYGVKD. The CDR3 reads CAISSSTSGGNTIYF. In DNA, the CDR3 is TGTGCCATCAGCTCTTCAACCTCTGGTGGAAACACCATATATTTT.

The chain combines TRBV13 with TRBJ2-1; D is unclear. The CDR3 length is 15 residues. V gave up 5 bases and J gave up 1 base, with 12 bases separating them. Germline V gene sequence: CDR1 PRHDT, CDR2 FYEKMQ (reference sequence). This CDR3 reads CASSVTGGSYNEQFF. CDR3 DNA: TGTGCCAGCAGCGTCACTGGCGGATCCTACAATGAGCAGTTCTTC.

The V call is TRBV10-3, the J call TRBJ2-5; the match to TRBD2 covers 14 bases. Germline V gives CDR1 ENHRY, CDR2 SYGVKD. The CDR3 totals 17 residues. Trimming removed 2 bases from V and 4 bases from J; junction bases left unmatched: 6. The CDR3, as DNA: TGTGCCATCAGTGAGCGGGTCGGACTAGCGGGAGGAGAGACCCAGTACTTC. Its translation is CAISERVGLAGGETQYF.

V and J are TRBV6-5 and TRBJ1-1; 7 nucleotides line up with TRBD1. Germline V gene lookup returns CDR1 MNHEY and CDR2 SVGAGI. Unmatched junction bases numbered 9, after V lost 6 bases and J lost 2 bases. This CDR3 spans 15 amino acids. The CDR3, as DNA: TGTGCCAGCAGCAAAACCGGGACAGCCAACACTGAAGCTTTCTTT. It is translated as CASSKTGTANTEAFF.

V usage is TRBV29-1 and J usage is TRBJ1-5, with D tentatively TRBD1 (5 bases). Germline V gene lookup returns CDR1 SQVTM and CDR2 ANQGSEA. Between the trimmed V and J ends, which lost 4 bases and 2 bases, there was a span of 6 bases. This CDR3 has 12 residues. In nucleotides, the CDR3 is TGCAGCGTTGGGACACGCAATCAGCCCCAGCATTTT. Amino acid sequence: CSVGTRNQPQHF.

The DNA for the CDR3 is TGTGCCAGCATAACTCCCGCGCGTCATGAGCAGTTCTTC. Translation gives CASITPARHEQFF. The J gene is TRBJ2-1, the V gene TRBV7-9, with no clear D. Germline assignment: CDR1 SEHNR and CDR2 FQNEAQ (reference sequence). Deletions cut 7 bases from V and 8 bases from J, with 15 bases between. The CDR3 runs to 13 residues.

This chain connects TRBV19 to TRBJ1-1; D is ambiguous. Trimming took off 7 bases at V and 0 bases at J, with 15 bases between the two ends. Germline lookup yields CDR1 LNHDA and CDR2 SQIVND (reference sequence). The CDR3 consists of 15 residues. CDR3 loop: CASTENRGMNTEAFF. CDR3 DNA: TGTGCCAGTACCGAAAATAGAGGGATGAACACTGAAGCTTTCTTT.

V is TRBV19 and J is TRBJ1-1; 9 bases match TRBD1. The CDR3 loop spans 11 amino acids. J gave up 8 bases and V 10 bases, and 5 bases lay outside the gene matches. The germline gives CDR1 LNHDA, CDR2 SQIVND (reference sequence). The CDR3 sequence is CAIRTGGEAFF. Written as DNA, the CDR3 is TGTGCCATTAGAACAGGGGGCGAAGCTTTCTTT.

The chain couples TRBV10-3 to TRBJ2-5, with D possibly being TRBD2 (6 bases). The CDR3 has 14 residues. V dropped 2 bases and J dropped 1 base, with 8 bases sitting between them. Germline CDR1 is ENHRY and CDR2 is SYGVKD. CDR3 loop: CAISEVGGQETQYF. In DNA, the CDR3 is TGTGCCATCAGTGAGGTGGGGGGCCAAGAGACCCAGTACTTC.

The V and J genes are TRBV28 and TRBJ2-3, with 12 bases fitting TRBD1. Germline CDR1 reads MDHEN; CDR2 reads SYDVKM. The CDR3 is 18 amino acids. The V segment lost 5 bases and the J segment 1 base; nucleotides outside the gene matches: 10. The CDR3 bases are TGTGCCAGCAGTATACCGGGACAGGGGGCTCGGGGCACAGATACGCAGTATTTT. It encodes CASSIPGQGARGTDTQYF.

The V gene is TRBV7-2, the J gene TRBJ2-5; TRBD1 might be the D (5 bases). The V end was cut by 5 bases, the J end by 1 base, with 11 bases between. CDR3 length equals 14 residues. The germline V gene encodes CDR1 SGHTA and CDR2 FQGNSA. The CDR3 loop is CASSAPRAQETQYF. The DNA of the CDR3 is TGTGCCAGCAGCGCACCCAGGGCCCAAGAGACCCAGTACTTC. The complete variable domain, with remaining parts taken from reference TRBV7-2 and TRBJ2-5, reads GAGVSQSPSNKVTEKGKDVELRCDPISGHTALYWYRQSLGQGLEFLIYFQGNSAPDKSGLPSDRFSAERTGGSVSTLTIQRTQQEDSAVYLCASSAPRAQETQYFGPGTRLLVL.

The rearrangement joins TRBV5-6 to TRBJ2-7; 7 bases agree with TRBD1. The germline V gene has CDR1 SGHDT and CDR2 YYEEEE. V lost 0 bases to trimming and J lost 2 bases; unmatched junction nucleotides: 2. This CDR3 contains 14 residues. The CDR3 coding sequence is TGTGCCAGCAGCTTGGGGACAGGCCCCTACGAGCAGTACTTC. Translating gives CASSLGTGPYEQYF.

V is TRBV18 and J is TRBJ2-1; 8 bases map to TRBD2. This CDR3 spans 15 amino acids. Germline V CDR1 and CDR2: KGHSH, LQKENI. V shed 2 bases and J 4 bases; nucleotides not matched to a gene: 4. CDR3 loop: CASSPGKREYNEQFF. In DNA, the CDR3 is TGTGCCAGCTCACCAGGGAAGCGGGAGTACAATGAGCAGTTCTTC.